This T cell receptor (beta chain) was captured in a study of CD8+ T cells in alopecia areata. Study-level findings and limits: For patients receiving tofacitinib, scalp clonality and expanded CD8+ clones among the top 100 significantly decreased. Lesional scalp displayed greater clonality than normal scalp, most notably in alopecia totalis/universalis.

Regarding treatment: oral pan-JAK inhibitor, 5-10 mg twice daily. PBMCs served as the source from which CD4+ and CD8+ T cells were sorted. cDNA reverse transcribed from extracted RNA served as the sequencing template. Libraries were prepared by immunoSEQ multiplex PCR; TCRdb keeps only in-frame clonotypes and omits some of them. This table has approximately 200,000 clones, roughly 60% appearing once. As concerns this clone: Antigen unknown.

The V gene's germline CDR1 is MNHEY and CDR2 SVGAGI. The V segment lost 4 bases and the J segment 4 bases; nucleotides outside the gene matches: 4. CDR3 length: 14 amino acids. The sequence was collected from a human donor with alopecia areata. This chain connects TRBV6-5 to TRBJ2-3; 8 nucleotides match TRBD2. The material was CD4+ T cells sorted from blood, obtained at week 24, from a patient treated with tofacitinib. CDR3 sequence: CASSWLAGADTQYF. The CDR3 bases are TGTGCCAGCAGTTGGCTAGCGGGTGCAGATACGCAGTATTTT.